Listed below are T cell receptor beta chains from one sample, sequenced in a study of blood T cell repertoires in COVID-19. Only in-frame clones appear in the TCRdb table, and some are missing; sequencing was by immunoSEQ multiplex PCR. The sample carries roughly 200,000 clones, 70% to 90% recorded once. The sample taken for sequencing was peripheral blood. All receptors derive from a man aged 18 to 29 with active or convalescent COVID-19. Each CDR3 is given without its conserved first and last residue.

v_gene: TRBV30; j_gene: TRBJ2-7; CDR3aa: AWSLPGTLYEQY
v_gene: TRBV5-4; j_gene: TRBJ1-2; CDR3aa: ASSLDPTGGNGYT
v_gene: TRBV7-7; j_gene: TRBJ2-1; CDR3aa: ASSPGELAGEQF
v_gene: TRBV30; j_gene: TRBJ2-7; CDR3aa: AWRGSYEQY
v_gene: TRBV6-5; j_gene: TRBJ2-3; CDR3aa: ASSYLNTDTQY
v_gene: TRBV6-5; j_gene: TRBJ1-6; CDR3aa: ASSYTTGHNSPLH
v_gene: TRBV7-9; j_gene: TRBJ2-7; CDR3aa: ASSSSGRYSYEQY
v_gene: TRBV11-1; j_gene: TRBJ2-7; CDR3aa: ASSLVTGRAEQY
v_gene: TRBV7-9; j_gene: TRBJ2-3; CDR3aa: ASSLATGFTDTQY
v_gene: TRBV30; j_gene: TRBJ1-2; CDR3aa: AWSAHWARQGANYGYT
v_gene: TRBV27; j_gene: TRBJ1-4; CDR3aa: ASSLQGATNEKLF
v_gene: TRBV30; j_gene: TRBJ1-1; CDR3aa: AWSVRGIMNTEAF
v_gene: TRBV6-6; j_gene: TRBJ2-1; CDR3aa: ASSGPPLVEQF
v_gene: TRBV9; j_gene: TRBJ2-7; CDR3aa: ASSVAGIAGEAYEQY
v_gene: TRBV27; j_gene: TRBJ1-5; CDR3aa: ASSPRTGGNQPQH
v_gene: TRBV6-5; j_gene: TRBJ2-7; CDR3aa: ASSVAGGMNEQY
v_gene: TRBV6-5; j_gene: TRBJ1-1; CDR3aa: ASRSGNQNTEAF
v_gene: TRBV30; j_gene: TRBJ1-5; CDR3aa: AWSGTGGRQPQH
v_gene: TRBV2; j_gene: TRBJ1-4; CDR3aa: ASSLSGQGVTNEKLF
v_gene: TRBV10-2; j_gene: TRBJ1-5; CDR3aa: ASGPGQGAIQPQH
v_gene: TRBV2; j_gene: TRBJ1-1; CDR3aa: ATEQETYTEAF
v_gene: TRBV30; j_gene: TRBJ2-7; CDR3aa: AWSVGGSLYEQY
v_gene: TRBV6-6; j_gene: TRBJ1-1; CDR3aa: ASSHRGLHEAF
v_gene: TRBV14; j_gene: TRBJ1-6; CDR3aa: ASSRLDSPLH